This TCR beta chain stems from a study of T cells after yellow fever vaccination. TCRdb re-analysed the 5' RACE reads in MiXCR, keeping a single row per CDR3 protein. The sample holds about 320,000 distinct CDR3 sequences, around 4.3% seen once. This clonotype showed up just a few times. With 4 bases clipped from V and 3 bases from J, the junction kept 7 bases outside the gene matches. Germline CDR1 reads LNHDA; CDR2 reads SQIVND (reference sequence). This CDR3 is 15 amino acids long. Material: PBMCs, obtained 15 days after the yellow fever booster vaccination. This receptor was identified in a man aged 18 to 29 who received the YFV17D yellow fever vaccine. V gene TRBV19 combines with J gene TRBJ2-7; 9 nucleotides agree with TRBD1. CDR3 loop: CASSTNPDRGYEQYF. The CDR3 DNA reads TGTGCCAGTAGTACGAACCCGGACAGGGGCTACGAGCAGTACTTC.